This is a list of T cell receptor beta chains from one sample in a study of blood T cell repertoires in COVID-19. Assay used: immunoSEQ multiplex PCR; TCRdb lists only in-frame clones, some missing. The sample contains about 55,000 clones, 86% of which appear only once. The sequencing input was peripheral blood. All receptors come from a man older than 75 with acute or convalescent COVID-19. CDR3s include the opening cysteine and the closing phenylalanine or tryptophan. D genes are given only for firm matches.

CDR3 protein	CDR3 DNA	J gene	D gene	V gene
CASSFGIGELFF	TGTGCCAGCAGCTTTGGCATCGGGGAGCTGTTTTTT	TRBJ2-2	NA	TRBV11-3
CASSRRRTSGQETQYF	TGTGCCAGCAGCCGCCGGAGGACTAGCGGGCAAGAGACCCAGTACTTC	TRBJ2-5	TRBD2	TRBV11-2
CASSFSGQGIKNTIYF	TGCGCCAGCAGCTTCTCGGGACAGGGTATCAAAAACACCATATATTTT	TRBJ1-3	TRBD1	TRBV5-1
CASSRQDRQGEQYF	TGTGCCAGCTCCAGACAGGACCGGCAAGGCGAGCAGTACTTC	TRBJ2-7	NA	TRBV6-5
CASSLRGGRGQPQHF	TGTGCCAGCAGCTTAAGGGGGGGAAGGGGTCAGCCCCAGCATTTT	TRBJ1-5	NA	TRBV11-2
CAISEGRTGDGYTF	TGTGCCATCAGTGAGGGGAGGACGGGCGATGGCTACACCTTC	TRBJ1-2	NA	TRBV10-3
CAWSVVGANNSPLHF	TGTGCCTGGAGTGTTGTGGGGGCGAATAATTCACCCCTCCACTTT	TRBJ1-6	NA	TRBV30
CASSVEGRFPRESGEAFF	TGTGCCAGCAGCGTAGAGGGCAGGTTCCCGAGGGAGTCGGGTGAAGCTTTCTTT	TRBJ1-1	NA	TRBV9
CASSWKPGQGGLGQETQYF	TGCGCCAGCAGCTGGAAGCCGGGACAGGGGGGATTGGGGCAAGAGACCCAGTACTTC	TRBJ2-5	TRBD1	TRBV5-1
CASSVGVDRPLNTEAFF	TGTGCCAGCAGCGTAGGGGTCGACAGGCCCTTGAACACTGAAGCTTTCTTT	TRBJ1-1	NA	TRBV9